This TCR beta chain was sequenced during a study of T cell repertoires and HLA-DP antigens. Overall study: Donors were two male and one female, aged 18-to-29 to 60-to-69.

The CDR3 is made up of 14 amino acids. The trim removed 7 bases at V and 7 bases at J, leaving 6 bases unmatched. Germline V CDR1 and CDR2: LNHDA, SQIVND (reference sequence). This clone was recorded only once. What it recognizes is unknown. Primers targeted 54 TRBV and 13 TRBJ segments. Each pre-culture CD4+ sample aimed for 190,000 or so T cell genomes at deep resolution. Data came from immunoSEQ multiplex PCR; TCRdb stores just in-frame clones and leaves some out. This table has approximately 89,000 clones, roughly 86% appearing once. The clonotype comes from a man aged 50 to 59 in good health and CMV-seronegative. The rearrangement uses TRBV19 and TRBJ1-4; 10 nucleotides line up with TRBD1. Sequencing was performed on CD4+ T cells from PBMCs. CDR3 DNA sequence: TGTGCCAGTACCACCGGGACAGGGGCTGAAAAACTGTTTTTT. This codes for CASTTGTGAEKLFF.